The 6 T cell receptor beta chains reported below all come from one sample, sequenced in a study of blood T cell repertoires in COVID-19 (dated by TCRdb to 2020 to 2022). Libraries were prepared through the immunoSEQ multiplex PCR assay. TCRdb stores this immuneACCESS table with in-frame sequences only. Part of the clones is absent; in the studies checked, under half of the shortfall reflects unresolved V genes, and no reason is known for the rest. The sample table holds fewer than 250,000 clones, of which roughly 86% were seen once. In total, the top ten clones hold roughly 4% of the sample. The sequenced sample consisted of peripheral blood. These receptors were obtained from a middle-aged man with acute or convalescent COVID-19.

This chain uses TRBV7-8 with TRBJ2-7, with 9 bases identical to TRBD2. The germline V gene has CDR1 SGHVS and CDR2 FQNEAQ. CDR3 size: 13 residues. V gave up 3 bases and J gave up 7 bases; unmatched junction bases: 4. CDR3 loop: CASSFGLAWEQYF. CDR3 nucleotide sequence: TGTGCCAGCAGCTTTGGACTAGCGTGGGAGCAGTACTTC. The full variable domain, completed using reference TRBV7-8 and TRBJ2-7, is GAGVSQSPRYKVAKRGQDVALRCDPISGHVSLFWYQQALGQGPEFLTYFQNEAQLDKSGLPSDRFFAERPEGSVSTLKIQRTQQEDSAVYLCASSFGLAWEQYFGPGTRLTVT.

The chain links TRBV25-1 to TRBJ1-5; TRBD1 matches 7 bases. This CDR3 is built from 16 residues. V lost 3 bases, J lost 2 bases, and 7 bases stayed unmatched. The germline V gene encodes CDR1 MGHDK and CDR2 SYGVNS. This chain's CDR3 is CASSDRQGKGNQPQHF. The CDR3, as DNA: TGTGCCAGCAGTGATCGACAGGGTAAGGGCAATCAGCCCCAGCATTTT.

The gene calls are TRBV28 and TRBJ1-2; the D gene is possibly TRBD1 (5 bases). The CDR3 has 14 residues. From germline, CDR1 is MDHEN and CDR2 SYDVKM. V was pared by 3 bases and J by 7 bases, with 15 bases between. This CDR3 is CASSLGSLQGGYTF. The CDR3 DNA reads TGTGCCAGCAGTTTGGGGTCCCTCCAGGGTGGCTACACCTTC.

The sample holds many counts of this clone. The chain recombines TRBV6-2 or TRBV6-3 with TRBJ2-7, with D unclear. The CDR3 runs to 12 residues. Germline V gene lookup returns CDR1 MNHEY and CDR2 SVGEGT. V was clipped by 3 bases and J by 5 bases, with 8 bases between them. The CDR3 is CASSYGLHEQYF. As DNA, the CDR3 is TGTGCCAGCAGTTATGGCCTCCACGAGCAGTACTTC.

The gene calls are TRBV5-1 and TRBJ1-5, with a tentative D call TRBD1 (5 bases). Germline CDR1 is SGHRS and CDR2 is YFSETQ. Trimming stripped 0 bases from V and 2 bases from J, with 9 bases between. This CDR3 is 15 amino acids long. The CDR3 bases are TGCGCCAGCAGCTTGGATTGGGGGGGCAATCAGCCCCAGCATTTT. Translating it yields CASSLDWGGNQPQHF.

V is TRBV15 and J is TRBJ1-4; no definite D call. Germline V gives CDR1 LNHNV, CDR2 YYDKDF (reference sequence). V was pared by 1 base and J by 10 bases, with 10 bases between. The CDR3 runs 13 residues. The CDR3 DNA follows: TGTGCCACCAGCAGAGTCGGGTTAGGAAAACTGTTTTTT. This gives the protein CATSRVGLGKLFF.